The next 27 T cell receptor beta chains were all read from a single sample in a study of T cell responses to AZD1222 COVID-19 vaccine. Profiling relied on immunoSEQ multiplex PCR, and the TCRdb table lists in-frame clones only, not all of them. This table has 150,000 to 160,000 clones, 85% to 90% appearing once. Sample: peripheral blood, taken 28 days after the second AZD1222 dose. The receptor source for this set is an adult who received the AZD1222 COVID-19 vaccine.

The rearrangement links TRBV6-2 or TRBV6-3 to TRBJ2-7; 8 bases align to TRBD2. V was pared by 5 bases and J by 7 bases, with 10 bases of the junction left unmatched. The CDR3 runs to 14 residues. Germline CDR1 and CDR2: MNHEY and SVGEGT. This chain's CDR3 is CASSVSGLAGEQYF. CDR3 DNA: TGTGCCAGCAGTGTAAGCGGACTAGCTGGGGAGCAGTACTTC.

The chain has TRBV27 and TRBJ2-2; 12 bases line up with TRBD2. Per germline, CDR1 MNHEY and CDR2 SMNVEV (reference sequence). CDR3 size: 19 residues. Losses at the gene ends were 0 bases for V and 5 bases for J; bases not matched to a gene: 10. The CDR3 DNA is TGTGCCAGCAGTTTATCGTCGCGACCCCTAGCGGGGGGGACCGGGGAGCTGTTTTTT. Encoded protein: CASSLSSRPLAGGTGELFF.

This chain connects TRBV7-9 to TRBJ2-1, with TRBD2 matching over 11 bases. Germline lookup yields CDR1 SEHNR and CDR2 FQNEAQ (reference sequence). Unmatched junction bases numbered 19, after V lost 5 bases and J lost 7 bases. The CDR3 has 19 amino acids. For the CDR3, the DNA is TGTGCCAGCAGCCTCTTGTTAACTAGCGGGAGTCCCGCAAGGAATGAGCAGTTCTTC. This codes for CASSLLLTSGSPARNEQFF. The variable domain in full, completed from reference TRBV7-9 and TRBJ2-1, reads DTGVSQNPRHKITKRGQNVTFRCDPISEHNRLYWYRQTLGQGPEFLTYFQNEAQLEKSRLLSDRFSAERPKGSFSTLEIQRTEQGDSAMYLCASSLLLTSGSPARNEQFFGPGTRLTVL.

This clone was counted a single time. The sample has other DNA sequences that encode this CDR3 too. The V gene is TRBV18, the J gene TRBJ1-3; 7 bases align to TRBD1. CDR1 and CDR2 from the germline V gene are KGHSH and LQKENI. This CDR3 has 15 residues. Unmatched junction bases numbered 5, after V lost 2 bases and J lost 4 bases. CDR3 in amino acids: CASSPTGDSGNTIYF. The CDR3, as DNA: TGTGCCAGCTCACCAACAGGGGATTCAGGAAACACCATATATTTT.

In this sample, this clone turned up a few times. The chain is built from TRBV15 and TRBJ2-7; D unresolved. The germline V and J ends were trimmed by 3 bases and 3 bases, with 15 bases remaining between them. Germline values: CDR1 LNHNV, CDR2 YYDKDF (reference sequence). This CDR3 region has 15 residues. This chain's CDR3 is CATSREKGKHYEQYF. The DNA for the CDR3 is TGTGCCACCAGCAGGGAGAAGGGAAAACACTACGAGCAGTACTTC.

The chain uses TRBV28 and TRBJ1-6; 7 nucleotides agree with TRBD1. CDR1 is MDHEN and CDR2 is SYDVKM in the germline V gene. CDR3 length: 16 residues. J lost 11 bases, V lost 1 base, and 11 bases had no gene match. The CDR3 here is CASSLSISGQGAPLHF. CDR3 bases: TGTGCCAGCAGTTTATCCATAAGTGGCCAGGGGGCACCCCTCCACTTT. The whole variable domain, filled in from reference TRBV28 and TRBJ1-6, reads DVKVTQSSRYLVKRTGEKVFLECVQDMDHENMFWYRQDPGLGLRLIYFSYDVKMKEKGDIPEGYSVSREKKERFSLILESASTNQTSMYLCASSLSISGQGAPLHFGNGTRLTVT.

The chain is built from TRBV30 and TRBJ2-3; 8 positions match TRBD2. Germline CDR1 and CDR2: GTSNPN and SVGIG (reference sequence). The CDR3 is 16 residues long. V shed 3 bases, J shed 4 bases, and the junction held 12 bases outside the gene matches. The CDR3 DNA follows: TGTGCCTGGAGCCGGGGGGGGAGTCTTGGTGCAGATACGCAGTATTTT. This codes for CAWSRGGSLGADTQYF.

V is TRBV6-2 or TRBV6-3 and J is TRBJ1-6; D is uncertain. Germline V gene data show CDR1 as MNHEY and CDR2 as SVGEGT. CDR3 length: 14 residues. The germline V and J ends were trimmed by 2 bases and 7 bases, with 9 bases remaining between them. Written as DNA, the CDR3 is TGTGCCAGCAGTTACAGGTCTACCAATTCACCCCTCCACTTT. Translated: CASSYRSTNSPLHF.

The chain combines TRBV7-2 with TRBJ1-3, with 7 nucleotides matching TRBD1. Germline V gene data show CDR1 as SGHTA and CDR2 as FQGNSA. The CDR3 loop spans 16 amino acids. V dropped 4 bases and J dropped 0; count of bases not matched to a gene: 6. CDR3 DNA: TGTGCCAGCAGCTCGACCCGACAGGGCTCTGGAAACACCATATATTTT. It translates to CASSSTRQGSGNTIYF.

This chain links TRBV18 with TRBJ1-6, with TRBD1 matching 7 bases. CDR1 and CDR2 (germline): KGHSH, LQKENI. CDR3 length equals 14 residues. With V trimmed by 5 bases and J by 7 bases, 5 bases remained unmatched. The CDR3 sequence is CASSGGQVNSPLHF. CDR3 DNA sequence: TGTGCCAGCTCAGGAGGACAGGTGAATTCACCCCTCCACTTT.

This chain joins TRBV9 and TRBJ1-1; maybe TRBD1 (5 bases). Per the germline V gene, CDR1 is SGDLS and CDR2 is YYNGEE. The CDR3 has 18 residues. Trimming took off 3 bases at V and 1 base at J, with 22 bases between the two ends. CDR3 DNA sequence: TGTGCCAGCAGCGGACCGGGGGAGGAGGCATTATGGAACACTGAAGCTTTCTTT. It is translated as CASSGPGEEALWNTEAFF. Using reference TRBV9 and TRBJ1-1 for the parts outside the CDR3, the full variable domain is DSGVTQTPKHLITATGQRVTLRCSPRSGDLSVYWYQQSLDQGLQFLIQYYNGEERAKGNILERFSAQQFPDLHSELNLSSLELGDSALYFCASSGPGEEALWNTEAFFGQGTRLTVV.

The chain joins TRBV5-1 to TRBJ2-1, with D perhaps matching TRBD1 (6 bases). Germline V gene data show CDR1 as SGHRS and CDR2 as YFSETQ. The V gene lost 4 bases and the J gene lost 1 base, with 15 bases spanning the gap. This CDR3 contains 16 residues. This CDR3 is CASSRDNTGSYNEQFF. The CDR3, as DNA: TGCGCCAGCAGCCGGGATAATACAGGGTCCTACAATGAGCAGTTCTTC.

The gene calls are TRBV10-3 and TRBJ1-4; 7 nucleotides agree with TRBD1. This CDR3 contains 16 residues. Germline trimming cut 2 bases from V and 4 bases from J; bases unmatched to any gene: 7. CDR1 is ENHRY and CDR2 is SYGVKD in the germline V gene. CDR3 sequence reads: CAISETNRGLNEKLFF. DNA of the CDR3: TGTGCCATCAGTGAGACCAACAGGGGCCTTAATGAAAAACTGTTTTTT.

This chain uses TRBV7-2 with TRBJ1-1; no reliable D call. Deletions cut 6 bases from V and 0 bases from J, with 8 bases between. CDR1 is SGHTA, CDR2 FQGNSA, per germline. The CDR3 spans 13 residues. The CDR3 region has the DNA TGTGCCAGCAGTTCTATGATGAACACTGAAGCTTTCTTT. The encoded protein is CASSSMMNTEAFF.

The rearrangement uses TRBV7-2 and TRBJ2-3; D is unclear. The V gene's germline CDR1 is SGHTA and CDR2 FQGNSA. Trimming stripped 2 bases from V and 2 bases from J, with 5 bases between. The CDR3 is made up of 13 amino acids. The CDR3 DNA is TGTGCCAGCAGCTTAAGGGACACAGATACGCAGTATTTT. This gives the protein CASSLRDTDTQYF.

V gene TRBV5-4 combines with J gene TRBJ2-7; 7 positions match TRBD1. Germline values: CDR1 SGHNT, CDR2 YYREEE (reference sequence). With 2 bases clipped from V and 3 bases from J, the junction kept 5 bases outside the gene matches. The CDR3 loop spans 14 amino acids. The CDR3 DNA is TGTGCCAGCAGCTTACCGGGACAGCTCTACGAGCAGTACTTC. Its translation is CASSLPGQLYEQYF.

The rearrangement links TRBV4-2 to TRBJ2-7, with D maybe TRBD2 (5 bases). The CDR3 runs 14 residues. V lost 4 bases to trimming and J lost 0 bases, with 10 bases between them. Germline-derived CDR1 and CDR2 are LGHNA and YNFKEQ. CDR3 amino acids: CASSPSSNSYEQYF. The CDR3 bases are TGTGCCAGCAGCCCTTCTAGCAACTCCTACGAGCAGTACTTC.

The CDR3 loop reads CASSLQGADYNEQFF. The CDR3 DNA reads TGTGCCAGCAGCTTGCAGGGGGCGGACTACAATGAGCAGTTCTTC. The chain uses TRBV5-5 and TRBJ2-1; 8 nucleotides agree with TRBD1. V lost 1 base to trimming and J lost 3 bases; unmatched junction nucleotides: 3. In germline, CDR1 is SGHKS, CDR2 YYEKEE (reference sequence). CDR3 length: 15 residues.

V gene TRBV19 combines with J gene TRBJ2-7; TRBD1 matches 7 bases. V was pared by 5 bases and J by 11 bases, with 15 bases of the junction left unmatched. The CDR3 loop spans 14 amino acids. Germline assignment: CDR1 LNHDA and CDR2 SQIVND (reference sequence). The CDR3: CASSSSPGTATEYF. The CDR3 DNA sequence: TGTGCCAGTAGTTCGAGTCCCGGGACAGCAACGGAGTACTTC.

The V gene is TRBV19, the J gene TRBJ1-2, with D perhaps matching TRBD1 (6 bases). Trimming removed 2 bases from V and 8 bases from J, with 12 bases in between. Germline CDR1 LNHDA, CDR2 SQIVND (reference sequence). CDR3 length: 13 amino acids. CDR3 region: CASSIQGYGGYTF. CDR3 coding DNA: TGTGCCAGTAGTATACAGGGGTATGGCGGCTACACCTTC.

The CDR3 is CASSFRTGIAKNIQYF. In DNA form, the CDR3 reads TGTGCCAGCAGTTTTAGGACAGGGATAGCCAAAAACATTCAGTACTTC. This rearrangement joins TRBV28 to TRBJ2-4; TRBD1 matches at 8 bases. CDR3 length equals 16 residues. The V gene end was trimmed by 3 bases and the J gene end by 0 bases; junction bases not matched to a gene: 4. Per the germline V gene, CDR1 is MDHEN and CDR2 is SYDVKM.

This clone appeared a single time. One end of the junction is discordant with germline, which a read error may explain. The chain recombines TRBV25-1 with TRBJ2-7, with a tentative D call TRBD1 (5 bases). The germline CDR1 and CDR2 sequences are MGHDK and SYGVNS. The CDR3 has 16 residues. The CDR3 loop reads CASSEKGSGYSHEQYF. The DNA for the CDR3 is TGTGCCAGCAGTGAGAAAGGGTCAGGGTACTCCCACGAGCAGTACTTC.

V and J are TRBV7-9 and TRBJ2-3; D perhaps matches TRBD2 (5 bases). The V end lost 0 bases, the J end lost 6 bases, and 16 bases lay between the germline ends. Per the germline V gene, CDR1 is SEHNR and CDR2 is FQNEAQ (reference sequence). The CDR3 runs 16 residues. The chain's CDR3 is CASSLAVDSVYDTQYF. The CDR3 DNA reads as TGTGCCAGCAGCTTAGCGGTGGATAGCGTCTACGATACGCAGTATTTT.

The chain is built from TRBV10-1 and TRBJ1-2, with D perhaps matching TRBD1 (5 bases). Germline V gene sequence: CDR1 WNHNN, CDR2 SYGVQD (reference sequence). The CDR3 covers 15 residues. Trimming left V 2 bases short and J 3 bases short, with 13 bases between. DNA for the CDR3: TGCGCCAGCAGTGAGAAAGGCCAGGGCGACTATGGCTACACCTTC. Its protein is CASSEKGQGDYGYTF.

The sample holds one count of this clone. CDR3 loop: CASSIDLADGELFF. The CDR3 nucleotides are TGTGCCAGTAGTATAGATCTTGCGGACGGGGAGCTGTTTTTT. The chain links TRBV19 to TRBJ2-2, with D unclear. Germline V lookup: CDR1 LNHDA, CDR2 SQIVND (reference sequence). With 0 bases removed from V and 7 bases from J, the gap between germline ends came to 9 bases. The CDR3 covers 14 residues.

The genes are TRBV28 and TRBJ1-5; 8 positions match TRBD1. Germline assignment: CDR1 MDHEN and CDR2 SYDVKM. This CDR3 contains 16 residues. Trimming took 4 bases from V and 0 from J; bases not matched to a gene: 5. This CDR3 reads CASSYRQGFSNQPQHF. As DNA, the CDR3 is TGTGCCAGCAGTTACCGACAGGGGTTTAGCAATCAGCCCCAGCATTTT.

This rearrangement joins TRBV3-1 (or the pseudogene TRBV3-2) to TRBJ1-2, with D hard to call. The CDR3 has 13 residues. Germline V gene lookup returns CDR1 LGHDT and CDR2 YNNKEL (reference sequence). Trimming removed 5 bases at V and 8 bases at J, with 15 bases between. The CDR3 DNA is TGTGCCAGCAGCTTCTGGGCCGACGGGGGCTACACCTTC. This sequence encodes CASSFWADGGYTF.